This T cell receptor beta chain was sequenced in a study of regulatory T cells in long-lasting Graves disease. CDR3-region Arm-PCR and iRepertoire HTBI primers produced the TCR beta libraries. MiXCR, applied by TCRdb to the multiplex PCR reads, yields one record per CDR3 protein. This repertoire shows some 220,000 distinct CDR3 sequences, around a fifth found once; its top ten account for 12%. Time point meaning: newly diagnosed GD, antithyroid drugs for less than 3 months. PBMC-derived RNA was used for the TCR library. This clonotype was seen ten or more times. The CDR3 length is 13 residues. V was clipped by 8 bases and J by 7 bases; unmatched bases: 10. Per the germline V gene, CDR1 is SGHTA and CDR2 is FQGNSA. The same data also contributed to another study, on T cells in Graves' hyperthyroidism and ophthalmopathy.

V is TRBV7-2 and J is TRBJ1-2; 7 bases map to TRBD1. Sequenced here: peripheral blood mononuclear cells (PBMCs), sampled at new diagnosis, from a patient treated with antithyroid drugs. The source is a woman aged 30 to 39 with Graves disease. For the CDR3, the DNA is TGTGCCAGCCCTAAGACAGGGATGGGTGGCTACACCTTC. Translating it yields CASPKTGMGGYTF.